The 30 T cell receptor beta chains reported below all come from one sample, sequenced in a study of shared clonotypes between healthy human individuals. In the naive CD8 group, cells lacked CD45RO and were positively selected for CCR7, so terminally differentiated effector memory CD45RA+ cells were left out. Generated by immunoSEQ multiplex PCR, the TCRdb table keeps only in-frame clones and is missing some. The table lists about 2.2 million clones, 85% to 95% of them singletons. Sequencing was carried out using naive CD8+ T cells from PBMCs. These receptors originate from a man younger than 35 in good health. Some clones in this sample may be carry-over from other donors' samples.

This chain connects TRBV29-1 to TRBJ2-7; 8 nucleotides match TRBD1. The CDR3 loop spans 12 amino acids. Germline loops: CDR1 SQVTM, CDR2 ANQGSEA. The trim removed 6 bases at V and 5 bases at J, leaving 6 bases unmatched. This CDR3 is CSVDHRGDEQYF. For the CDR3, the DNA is TGCAGCGTCGACCACAGGGGGGACGAGCAGTACTTC.

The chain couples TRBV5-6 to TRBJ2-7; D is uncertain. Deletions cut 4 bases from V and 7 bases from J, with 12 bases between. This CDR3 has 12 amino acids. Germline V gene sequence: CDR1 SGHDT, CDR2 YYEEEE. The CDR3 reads CASSTSPLEQYF. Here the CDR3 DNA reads TGTGCCAGCAGCACGTCTCCTCTGGAGCAGTACTTC.

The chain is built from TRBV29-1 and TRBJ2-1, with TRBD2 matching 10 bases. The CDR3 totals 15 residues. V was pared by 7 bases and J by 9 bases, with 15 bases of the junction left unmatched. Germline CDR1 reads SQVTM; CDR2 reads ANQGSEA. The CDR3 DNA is TGCAGCGCCCCGGATTGGCAGCGGGAGGGGATTGAGCAGTTCTTC. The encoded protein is CSAPDWQREGIEQFF.

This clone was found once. Written as DNA, the CDR3 is TGTGCCAGCAGCTTAACGTTTACAGAGCTCGATGAGCAGTTCTTC. Protein: CASSLTFTELDEQFF. This chain joins TRBV7-3 and TRBJ2-1; D is uncertain. The CDR3 has 15 residues. Trimming left V 0 bases short and J 8 bases short, with 14 bases between. Germline assignment: CDR1 SGHTA and CDR2 FQGTGA.

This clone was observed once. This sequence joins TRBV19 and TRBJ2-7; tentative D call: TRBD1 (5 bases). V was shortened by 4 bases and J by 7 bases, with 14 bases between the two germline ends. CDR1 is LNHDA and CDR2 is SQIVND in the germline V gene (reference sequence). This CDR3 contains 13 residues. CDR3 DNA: TGTGCCAGTAGTACAAAACAGGTGAGGGAGCAGTACTTC. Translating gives CASSTKQVREQYF.

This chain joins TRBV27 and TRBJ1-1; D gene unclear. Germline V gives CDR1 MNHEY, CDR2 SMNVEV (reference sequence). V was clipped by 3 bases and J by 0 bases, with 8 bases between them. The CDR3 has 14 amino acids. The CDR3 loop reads CASSFGQMNTEAFF. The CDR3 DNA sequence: TGTGCCAGCAGTTTTGGGCAGATGAACACTGAAGCTTTCTTT.

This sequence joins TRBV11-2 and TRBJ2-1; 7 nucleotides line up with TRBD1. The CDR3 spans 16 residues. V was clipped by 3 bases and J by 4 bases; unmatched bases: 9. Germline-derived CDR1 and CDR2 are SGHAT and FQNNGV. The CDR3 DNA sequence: TGTGCCAGCAGCTTGGGCGTCGACAGGGCTTACAATGAGCAGTTCTTC. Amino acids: CASSLGVDRAYNEQFF.

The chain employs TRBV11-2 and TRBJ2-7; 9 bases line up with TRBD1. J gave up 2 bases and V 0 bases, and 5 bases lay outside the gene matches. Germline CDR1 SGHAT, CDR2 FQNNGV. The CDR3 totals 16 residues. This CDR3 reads CASSLEGTGKTYEQYF. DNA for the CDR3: TGTGCCAGCAGCTTAGAGGGGACAGGGAAAACCTACGAGCAGTACTTC.

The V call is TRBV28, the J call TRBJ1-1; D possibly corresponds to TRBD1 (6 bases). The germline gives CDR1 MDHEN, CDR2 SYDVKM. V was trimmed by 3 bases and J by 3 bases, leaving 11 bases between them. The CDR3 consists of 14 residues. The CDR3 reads CASSFLTGYTEAFF. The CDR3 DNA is TGTGCCAGCAGTTTTTTGACAGGCTACACTGAAGCTTTCTTT.

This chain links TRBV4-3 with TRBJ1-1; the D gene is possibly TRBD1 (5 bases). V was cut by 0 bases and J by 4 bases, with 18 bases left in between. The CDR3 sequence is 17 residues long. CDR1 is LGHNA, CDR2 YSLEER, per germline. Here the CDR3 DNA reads TGCGCCAGCAGCCAAGATGGGTCCCCCGGGGCGAGCACTGAAGCTTTCTTT. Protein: CASSQDGSPGASTEAFF.

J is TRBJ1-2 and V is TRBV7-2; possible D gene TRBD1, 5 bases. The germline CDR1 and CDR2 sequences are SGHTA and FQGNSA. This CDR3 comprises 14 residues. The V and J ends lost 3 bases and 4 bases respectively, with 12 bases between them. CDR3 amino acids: CASSLGEASYGYTF. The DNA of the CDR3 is TGTGCCAGCAGCTTGGGGGAGGCCTCCTATGGCTACACCTTC.

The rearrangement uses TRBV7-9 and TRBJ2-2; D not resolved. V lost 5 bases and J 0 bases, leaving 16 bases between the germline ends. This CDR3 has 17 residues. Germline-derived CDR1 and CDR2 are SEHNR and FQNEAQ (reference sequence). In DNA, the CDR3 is TGTGCCAGCAGCCCTGAGATGAGAGGCGCGAACACCGGGGAGCTGTTTTTT. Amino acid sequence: CASSPEMRGANTGELFF. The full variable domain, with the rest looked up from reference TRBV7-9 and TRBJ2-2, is DTGVSQNPRHKITKRGQNVTFRCDPISEHNRLYWYRQTLGQGPEFLTYFQNEAQLEKSRLLSDRFSAERPKGSFSTLEIQRTEQGDSAMYLCASSPEMRGANTGELFFGEGSRLTVL.

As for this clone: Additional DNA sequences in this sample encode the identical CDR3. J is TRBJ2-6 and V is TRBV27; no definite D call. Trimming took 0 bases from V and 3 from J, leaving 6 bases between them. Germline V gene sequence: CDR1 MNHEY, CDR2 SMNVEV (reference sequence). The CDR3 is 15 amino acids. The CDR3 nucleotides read TGTGCCAGCAGTTTATCTCCCAGTGGGGCCAACGTCCTGACTTTC. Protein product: CASSLSPSGANVLTF.

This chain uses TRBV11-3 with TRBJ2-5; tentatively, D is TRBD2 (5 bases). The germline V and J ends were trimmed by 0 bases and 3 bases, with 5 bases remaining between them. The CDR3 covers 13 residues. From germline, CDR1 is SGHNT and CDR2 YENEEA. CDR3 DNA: TGTGCCAGCAGCTTAGAGAGGGAAGAGACCCAGTACTTC. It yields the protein CASSLEREETQYF.

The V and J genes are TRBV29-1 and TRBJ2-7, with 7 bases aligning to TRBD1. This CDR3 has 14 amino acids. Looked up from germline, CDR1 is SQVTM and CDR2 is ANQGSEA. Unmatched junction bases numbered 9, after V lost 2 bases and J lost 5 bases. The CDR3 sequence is CSVESRGRPNEQYF. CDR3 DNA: TGCAGCGTTGAATCAAGGGGGCGGCCGAACGAGCAGTACTTC.

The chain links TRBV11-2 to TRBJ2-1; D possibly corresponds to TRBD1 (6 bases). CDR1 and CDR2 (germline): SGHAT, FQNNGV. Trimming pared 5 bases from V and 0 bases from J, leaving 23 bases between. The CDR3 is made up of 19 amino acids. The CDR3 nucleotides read TGTGCCAGCAGCGACGAGACAGGCATACCAACTCCCTCCTACAATGAGCAGTTCTTC. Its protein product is CASSDETGIPTPSYNEQFF.

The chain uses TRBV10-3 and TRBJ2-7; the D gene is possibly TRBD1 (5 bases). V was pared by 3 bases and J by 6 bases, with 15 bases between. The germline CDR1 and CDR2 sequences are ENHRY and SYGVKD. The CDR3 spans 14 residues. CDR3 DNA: TGTGCCATCAGTGATCCAACAGGAGAAGGCGAGCAGTACTTC. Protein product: CAISDPTGEGEQYF.

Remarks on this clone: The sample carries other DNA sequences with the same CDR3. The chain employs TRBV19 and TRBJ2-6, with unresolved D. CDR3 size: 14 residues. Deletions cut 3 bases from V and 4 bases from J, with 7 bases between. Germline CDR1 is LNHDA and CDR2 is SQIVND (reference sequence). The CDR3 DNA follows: TGTGCCAGTAGTATGGGCGCAGGGGCCAACGTCCTGACTTTC. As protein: CASSMGAGANVLTF.

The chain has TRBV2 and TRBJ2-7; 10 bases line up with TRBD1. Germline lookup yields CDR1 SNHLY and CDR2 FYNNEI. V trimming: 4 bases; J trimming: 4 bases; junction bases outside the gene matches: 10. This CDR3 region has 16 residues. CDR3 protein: CASSGGRGQGPYEQYF. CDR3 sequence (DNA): TGTGCCAGCAGTGGAGGTCGGGGACAGGGGCCGTACGAGCAGTACTTC.

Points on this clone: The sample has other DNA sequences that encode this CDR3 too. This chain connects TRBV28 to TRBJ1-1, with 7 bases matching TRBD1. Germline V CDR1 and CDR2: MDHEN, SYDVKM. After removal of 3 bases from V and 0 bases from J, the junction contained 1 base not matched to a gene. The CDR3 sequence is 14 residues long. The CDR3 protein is CASSLTGMNTEAFF. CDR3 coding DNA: TGTGCCAGCAGTTTGACAGGGATGAACACTGAAGCTTTCTTT.

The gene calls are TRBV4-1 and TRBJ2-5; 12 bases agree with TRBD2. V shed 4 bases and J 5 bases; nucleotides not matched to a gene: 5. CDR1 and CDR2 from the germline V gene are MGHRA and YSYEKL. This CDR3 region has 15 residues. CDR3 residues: CASSPTSGRRETQYF. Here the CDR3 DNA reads TGCGCCAGCAGCCCCACTAGCGGGAGGCGGGAGACCCAGTACTTC.

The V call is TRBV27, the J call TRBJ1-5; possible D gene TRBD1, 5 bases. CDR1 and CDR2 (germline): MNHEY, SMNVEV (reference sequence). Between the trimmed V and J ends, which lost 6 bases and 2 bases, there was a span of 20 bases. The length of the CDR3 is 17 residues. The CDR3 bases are TGTGCCAGCAGCCCTGAAGCGGCGGGACGGGGCAATCAGCCCCAGCATTTT. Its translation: CASSPEAAGRGNQPQHF.

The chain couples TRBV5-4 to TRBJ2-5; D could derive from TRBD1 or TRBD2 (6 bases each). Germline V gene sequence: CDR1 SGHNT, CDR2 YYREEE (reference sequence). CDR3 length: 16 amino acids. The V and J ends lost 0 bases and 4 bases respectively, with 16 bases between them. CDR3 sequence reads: CASSLGSSGGRETQYF. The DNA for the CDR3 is TGTGCCAGCAGCTTGGGTTCTAGTGGGGGGCGAGAGACCCAGTACTTC.

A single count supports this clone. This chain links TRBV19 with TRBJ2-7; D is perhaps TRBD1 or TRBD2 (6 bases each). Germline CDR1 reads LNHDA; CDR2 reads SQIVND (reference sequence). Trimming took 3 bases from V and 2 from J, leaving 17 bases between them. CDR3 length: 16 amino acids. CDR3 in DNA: TGTGCCAGTAGTATCAGGGGTTGGGAGGCCGCCTACGAGCAGTACTTC. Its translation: CASSIRGWEAAYEQYF.

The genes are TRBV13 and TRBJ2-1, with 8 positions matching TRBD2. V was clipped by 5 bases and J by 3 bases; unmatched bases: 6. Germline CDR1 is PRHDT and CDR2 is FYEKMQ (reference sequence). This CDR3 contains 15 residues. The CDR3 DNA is TGTGCCAGCAGCCCTACTAGCGGAGTCTACAATGAGCAGTTCTTC. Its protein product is CASSPTSGVYNEQFF.

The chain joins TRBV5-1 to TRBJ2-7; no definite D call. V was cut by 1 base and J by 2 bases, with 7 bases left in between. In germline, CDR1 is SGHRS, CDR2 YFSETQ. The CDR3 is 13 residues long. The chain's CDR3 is CASSLPSPYEQYF. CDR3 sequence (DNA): TGCGCCAGCAGCTTGCCCAGCCCCTACGAGCAGTACTTC.

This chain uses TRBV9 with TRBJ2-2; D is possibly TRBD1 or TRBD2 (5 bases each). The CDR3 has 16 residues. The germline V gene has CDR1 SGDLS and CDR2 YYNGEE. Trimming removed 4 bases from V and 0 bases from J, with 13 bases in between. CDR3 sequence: CASSLYGDPNTGELFF. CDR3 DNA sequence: TGTGCCAGCAGCCTATATGGGGACCCGAACACCGGGGAGCTGTTTTTT.

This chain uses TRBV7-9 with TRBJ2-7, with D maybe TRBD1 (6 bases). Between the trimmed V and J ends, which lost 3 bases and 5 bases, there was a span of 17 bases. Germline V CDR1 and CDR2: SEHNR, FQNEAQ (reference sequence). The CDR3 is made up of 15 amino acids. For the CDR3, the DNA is TGTGCCAGCAGCTTTGGGTTGACAAACAGGGACGAGCAGTACTTC. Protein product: CASSFGLTNRDEQYF.

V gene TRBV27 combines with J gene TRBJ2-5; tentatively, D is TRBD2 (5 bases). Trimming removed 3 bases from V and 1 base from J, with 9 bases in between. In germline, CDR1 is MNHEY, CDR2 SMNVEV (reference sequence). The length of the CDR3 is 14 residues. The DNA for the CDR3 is TGTGCCAGCAGTTTGCATGCGGGCCAAGAGACCCAGTACTTC. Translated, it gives CASSLHAGQETQYF.

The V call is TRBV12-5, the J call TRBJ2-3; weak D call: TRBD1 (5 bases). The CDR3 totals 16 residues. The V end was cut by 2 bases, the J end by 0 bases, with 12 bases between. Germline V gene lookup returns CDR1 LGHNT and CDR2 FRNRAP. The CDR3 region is CASGLLQGTSTDTQYF. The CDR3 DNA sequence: TGTGCTAGTGGTTTGTTGCAGGGTACAAGCACAGATACGCAGTATTTT.